Presented here are 22 T cell receptor beta chains from one specimen sequenced in a study of shared clonotypes between healthy human individuals. TCRdb keeps only in-frame clones here, not all; method: immunoSEQ multiplex PCR. The sample carries under 130,000 clones, about 66% recorded once. Sequenced: memory CD8+ T cells sorted from blood. The subset was: CD45RO+ cells pooled with CCR7-negative TemRA cells. The receptors were sampled from a woman aged 30 to 39 in good health.

The V and J genes are TRBV6-4 and TRBJ2-3; 11 bases fit TRBD2. V was clipped by 3 bases and J by 2 bases; unmatched bases: 4. Germline values: CDR1 MRHNA, CDR2 SNTAGT. The CDR3 spans 16 residues. CDR3 residues: CASSEMTSGATDTQYF. The DNA for the CDR3 is TGTGCCAGCAGTGAAATGACTAGCGGGGCCACAGATACGCAGTATTTT.

V is TRBV29-1 and J is TRBJ2-1, with D possibly matching TRBD1 (6 bases). V lost 1 base to trimming and J lost 4 bases, with 11 bases between them. Germline CDR1 is SQVTM and CDR2 is ANQGSEA. CDR3 length: 14 residues. CDR3 nucleotides: TGCAGCGTTGAAGGTGAGGGGGAGTACAATGAGCAGTTCTTC. Translated: CSVEGEGEYNEQFF.

The chain links TRBV7-6 to TRBJ2-7; D may be TRBD1 (6 bases). Trimming shortened V by 5 bases and J by 5 bases, and 13 bases separated the two germline ends. Looked up from germline, CDR1 is SGHVS and CDR2 is FNYEAQ. The CDR3 sequence is 13 residues long. This CDR3 is CASSTRTVDEQYF. The CDR3 DNA reads TGTGCCAGCAGCACACGGACAGTCGACGAGCAGTACTTC.

This clone came up a few times. The chain is built from TRBV6-5 and TRBJ2-2, with D uncertain. The V end lost 5 bases, the J end lost 4 bases, and 2 bases lay between the germline ends. Germline assignment: CDR1 MNHEY and CDR2 SVGAGI. The CDR3 is 11 amino acids. Here the CDR3 DNA reads TGTGCCAGCAGTCCCACCGGGGAGCTGTTTTTT. Protein sequence: CASSPTGELFF.

The chain recombines TRBV6-5 with TRBJ1-2; maybe TRBD1 (5 bases). Trimming removed 6 bases at V and 1 base at J, with 15 bases between. The CDR3 extends over 15 amino acids. The V gene's germline CDR1 is MNHEY and CDR2 SVGAGI. The CDR3 is CASSSTRRVNYGYTF. DNA of the CDR3: TGTGCCAGCAGCTCAACCCGCAGGGTTAACTATGGCTACACCTTC.

J is TRBJ2-1 and V is TRBV30, with D possibly being TRBD1 (5 bases). The germline CDR1 and CDR2 sequences are GTSNPN and SVGIG (reference sequence). The CDR3 has 16 amino acids. The ends were cut back, 2 bases at V and 0 bases at J, with 14 bases in the middle. The CDR3 DNA follows: TGTGCCTGGAGTTGGGGCGCTGCGGTCTCCTACAATGAGCAGTTCTTC. Protein product: CAWSWGAAVSYNEQFF.

The rearrangement uses TRBV6-1 and TRBJ2-3; either TRBD1 or TRBD2 may supply D (7 bases each). V lost 2 bases and J 3 bases, leaving 12 bases between the germline ends. There are 15 residues in the CDR3. CDR1 MNHNS and CDR2 SASEGT come from the germline V gene. The CDR3 DNA follows: TGTGCCAGCAGTGAAACTCAGGGGGGGACAGATACGCAGTATTTT. Amino acids: CASSETQGGTDTQYF.

The genes are TRBV7-2 and TRBJ2-6, with D unresolved. CDR3 length: 18 residues. Trimming took off 6 bases at V and 0 bases at J, with 18 bases between the two ends. The germline CDR1 and CDR2 sequences are SGHTA and FQGNSA. The CDR3 region has the DNA TGTGCCAGCAGGCCTCCCGTCGGCGGCAGCTCTGGGGCCAACGTCCTGACTTTC. Translated, it gives CASRPPVGGSSGANVLTF.

V is TRBV7-6 and J is TRBJ2-5; the match to TRBD2 covers 8 bases. This CDR3 comprises 15 residues. Trimming at V came to 2 bases and at J to 2 bases, leaving 4 bases not matched to a gene. The V gene's germline CDR1 is SGHVS and CDR2 FNYEAQ. The CDR3 reads CASSLTGGGQETQYF. The DNA of the CDR3 is TGTGCCAGCAGCTTAACGGGAGGGGGTCAAGAGACCCAGTACTTC.

The genes are TRBV18 and TRBJ2-2, with D hard to call. V was pared by 0 bases and J by 6 bases, with 11 bases between. The V gene's germline CDR1 is KGHSH and CDR2 LQKENI. CDR3 length: 15 amino acids. The CDR3 DNA reads TGTGCCAGCTCACCACCTGTTAGCCCGTCCGGGGAGCTGTTTTTT. The encoded protein is CASSPPVSPSGELFF.

As to this clone: A much bigger clone sits one base away, suggesting this may be a read error. The sample carries other DNA sequences with the same CDR3. The J gene is TRBJ2-3, the V gene TRBV9; D remains unclear. The V gene's germline CDR1 is SGDLS and CDR2 YYNGEE. The CDR3 totals 14 residues. The V end was cut by 0 bases, the J end by 4 bases, with 9 bases between. CDR3 amino acids: CASSVGGGSDTQYF. The CDR3 bases are TGTGCCAGCAGCGTAGGGGGTGGCTCAGATACGCAGTATTTT.

This chain links TRBV27 with TRBJ2-7; a weak D match, TRBD1 (5 bases). V was clipped by 6 bases and J by 4 bases, with 16 bases between them. Germline V lookup: CDR1 MNHEY, CDR2 SMNVEV (reference sequence). CDR3 length: 14 residues. The CDR3 DNA sequence: TGTGCCAGCAGGTCGACAGCGCAACTTTACGAGCAGTACTTC. It encodes CASRSTAQLYEQYF.

The gene calls are TRBV29-1 and TRBJ2-5; the D gene is possibly TRBD1 (6 bases). The CDR3 is made up of 13 amino acids. Germline CDR1 and CDR2: SQVTM and ANQGSEA. V was trimmed by 1 base and J by 1 base, leaving 7 bases between them. CDR3 in DNA: TGCAGCGTTGAAGTGGGGGCCCAAGAGACCCAGTACTTC. Protein: CSVEVGAQETQYF.

The chain combines TRBV30 with TRBJ1-1; no clear D. From germline, CDR1 is GTSNPN and CDR2 SVGIG (reference sequence). The length of the CDR3 is 13 residues. The V and J ends lost 0 bases and 3 bases respectively, with 8 bases between them. The CDR3, as DNA: TGTGCCTGGAGTGTAAAGGGAGACACTGAAGCTTTCTTT. This codes for CAWSVKGDTEAFF. The full variable domain, its missing parts supplied by reference TRBV30 and TRBJ1-1, is SQTIHQWPATLVQPVGSPLSLECTVEGTSNPNLYWYRQAAGRGLQLLFYSVGIGQISSEVPQNLSASRPQDRQFILSSKKLLLSDSGFYLCAWSVKGDTEAFFGQGTRLTVV.

The chain joins TRBV7-2 to TRBJ2-1, with 12 bases lining up with TRBD2. J gave up 9 bases and V 5 bases, and 8 bases lay outside the gene matches. The CDR3 is made up of 15 amino acids. CDR1 is SGHTA and CDR2 is FQGNSA in the germline V gene. CDR3 DNA sequence: TGTGCCAGCAGCCGAGGACTAGCGGGAACGTTTGAGCAGTTCTTC. This encodes CASSRGLAGTFEQFF.

This clone was recorded a few times. The CDR3 here is CASSPSLAGPHPTDTQYF. CDR3 bases: TGTGCCAGCAGCCCCTCCCTCGCGGGACCACATCCCACAGATACGCAGTATTTT. The chain employs TRBV7-3 and TRBJ2-3; TRBD2 is a possible D gene (6 bases). The CDR3 is 18 amino acids. The germline gives CDR1 SGHTA, CDR2 FQGTGA. V was pared by 5 bases and J by 2 bases, with 23 bases between.

This chain joins TRBV19 and TRBJ1-2; TRBD1 aligns across 7 bases. The V gene's germline CDR1 is LNHDA and CDR2 SQIVND (reference sequence). CDR3 length: 15 amino acids. V dropped 6 bases and J dropped 4; count of bases not matched to a gene: 11. The DNA of the CDR3 is TGTGCCAGTAGGTATGACCAGGACAGGTTCTATGGCTACACCTTC. Its protein is CASRYDQDRFYGYTF.

The DNA for the CDR3 is TGTGCCAGCAGCTCACCCCGGGGTAACACTGAAGCTTTCTTT. It encodes CASSSPRGNTEAFF. This chain joins TRBV7-2 and TRBJ1-1; no definite D call. Germline CDR1 SGHTA, CDR2 FQGNSA. The V and J ends lost 4 bases and 2 bases respectively, with 11 bases between them. This CDR3 is 14 amino acids long.

The CDR3 protein is CASSYSELPTGTGTF. CDR3 in DNA: TGTGCCAGCAGTTACTCCGAGCTGCCAACAGGGACGGGGACCTTC. The J gene is TRBJ1-2, the V gene TRBV6-6, with D possibly being TRBD1 (6 bases). This CDR3 contains 15 residues. Per germline, CDR1 MNHNY and CDR2 SVGAGI (reference sequence). The V gene lost 0 bases and the J gene lost 14 bases, with 22 bases spanning the gap.

The chain employs TRBV9 and TRBJ2-1; D not resolved. The CDR3 consists of 13 residues. The germline gives CDR1 SGDLS, CDR2 YYNGEE. V was shortened by 0 bases and J by 10 bases, with 11 bases between the two germline ends. For the CDR3, the DNA is TGTGCCAGCAGCGTAGCTTGGGGTACAGAGCAGTTCTTC. Translation: CASSVAWGTEQFF.

The chain employs TRBV29-1 and TRBJ2-5, with a weak D call TRBD1 (5 bases). V shed 7 bases and J shed 1 base, with 13 bases lying between them. This CDR3 has 13 residues. The V gene's germline CDR1 is SQVTM and CDR2 ANQGSEA. CDR3 nucleotides: TGCAGCGCACCCCAGACAGCCCAAGAGACCCAGTACTTC. Amino acids: CSAPQTAQETQYF.

This clone was picked up one time. The CDR3 region has the DNA TGTGCCACCAGTCCGGATGGTTCTTACGAGCAGTACTTC. Encoded protein: CATSPDGSYEQYF. The chain employs TRBV15 and TRBJ2-7; D gene uncertain. This CDR3 is built from 13 residues. Germline V gene sequence: CDR1 LNHNV, CDR2 YYDKDF (reference sequence). Trimming cost V 6 bases and J 4 bases, with 13 bases left between them.